The rows below give T cell receptor beta chains drawn from one sample of a study of T cell responses to AZD1222 COVID-19 vaccine. Sequencing was performed with immunoSEQ multiplex PCR; in TCRdb, only in-frame clones are kept and a portion is missing. The sample includes over 85,000 clones, 87% of them seen just once. The sample in question was peripheral blood, obtained on day 0 of AZD1222 vaccination. These receptors originate from an adult in good health. Both conserved end residues are part of each CDR3. The order of the fields is D gene, clone size, V gene, J gene, CDR3 protein, CDR3 DNA. D genes are given only for firm matches. Clone size is not always given. Where it is, it says once, few, many or a class for expanded clones.

d_gene: -; abundance: -; v_gene: TRBV7-2; j_gene: TRBJ2-5; CDR3aa: CARTVADQETQYF; CDR3nt: TGTGCCAGGACTGTAGCGGACCAAGAGACCCAGTACTTC
d_gene: -; abundance: -; v_gene: TRBV14; j_gene: TRBJ1-4; CDR3aa: CASSPRTREKLFF; CDR3nt: TGTGCCAGCAGCCCCAGAACGAGGGAAAAACTGTTTTTT
d_gene: -; abundance: once; v_gene: TRBV11-2; j_gene: TRBJ1-1; CDR3aa: CASSLNTEAFF; CDR3nt: TGTGCCAGCAGCTTGAACACTGAAGCTTTCTTT
d_gene: -; abundance: -; v_gene: TRBV6-5; j_gene: TRBJ1-2; CDR3aa: CASSLDSQANYGYTF; CDR3nt: TGTGCCAGCAGCCTGGACAGTCAAGCTAACTATGGCTACACCTTC
d_gene: -; abundance: -; v_gene: TRBV10-2; j_gene: TRBJ2-5; CDR3aa: CASSESRETQYF; CDR3nt: TGCGCCAGCAGTGAGTCGAGGGAGACCCAGTACTTC
d_gene: -; abundance: -; v_gene: TRBV3-1/TRBV3-2; j_gene: TRBJ1-1; CDR3aa: CASSPGLLNTEAFF; CDR3nt: TGTGCCAGCAGCCCCGGACTCCTGAACACTGAAGCTTTCTTT
d_gene: -; abundance: -; v_gene: TRBV2; j_gene: TRBJ2-7; CDR3aa: CASRTDLGLEQYF; CDR3nt: TGTGCCAGCCGGACAGACCTCGGGCTAGAGCAGTACTTC
d_gene: TRBD2; abundance: -; v_gene: TRBV15; j_gene: TRBJ2-5; CDR3aa: CATSGTSGTQETQYF; CDR3nt: TGTGCCACCAGCGGGACTAGCGGGACTCAAGAGACCCAGTACTTC
d_gene: TRBD2; abundance: -; v_gene: TRBV3-1/TRBV3-2; j_gene: TRBJ2-1; CDR3aa: CASSPEPPDHGGAKDEQFF; CDR3nt: TGTGCCAGCAGCCCTGAACCCCCGGATCACGGGGGGGCTAAGGATGAGCAGTTCTTC
d_gene: -; abundance: -; v_gene: TRBV14; j_gene: TRBJ2-1; CDR3aa: CASSPGLAYNEQFF; CDR3nt: TGTGCCAGCAGCCCGGGGCTAGCGTACAATGAGCAGTTCTTC
d_gene: -; abundance: once; v_gene: TRBV7-2; j_gene: TRBJ1-1; CDR3aa: CASTLGTNTEAFF; CDR3nt: TGTGCCAGCACCCTTGGGACGAACACTGAAGCTTTCTTT
d_gene: -; abundance: -; v_gene: TRBV28; j_gene: TRBJ1-3; CDR3aa: CGCSVTRNTIYF; CDR3nt: TGTGGCTGCTCGGTCACGCGGAACACCATATATTTT
d_gene: -; abundance: -; v_gene: TRBV5-1; j_gene: TRBJ2-1; CDR3aa: CASSSMTGGPYNEQFF; CDR3nt: TGCGCCAGCAGCTCGATGACGGGGGGCCCCTACAATGAGCAGTTCTTC
d_gene: -; abundance: -; v_gene: TRBV19; j_gene: TRBJ1-2; CDR3aa: CASSIIGRDYGYTF; CDR3nt: TGTGCCAGTAGTATCATCGGCAGGGACTATGGCTACACCTTC
d_gene: -; abundance: -; v_gene: TRBV12-3/TRBV12-4; j_gene: TRBJ2-3; CDR3aa: CASSRAATDTQYF; CDR3nt: TGTGCCAGCAGCCGGGCGGCCACAGATACGCAGTATTTT
d_gene: -; abundance: -; v_gene: TRBV14; j_gene: TRBJ2-1; CDR3aa: CASSQDWGVSYNEQFF; CDR3nt: TGTGCCAGCAGCCAAGATTGGGGAGTCTCCTACAATGAGCAGTTCTTC
d_gene: -; abundance: -; v_gene: TRBV5-4; j_gene: TRBJ2-4; CDR3aa: CASSPEGSLAKNIQYF; CDR3nt: TGTGCCAGCAGCCCGGAGGGGTCCCTAGCCAAAAACATTCAGTACTTC
d_gene: -; abundance: -; v_gene: TRBV21-1; j_gene: TRBJ2-7; CDR3aa: CASSKDGDYEQYF; CDR3nt: TGTGCCAGCAGCAAGGACGGGGACTACGAGCAGTACTTC
d_gene: TRBD1; abundance: once; v_gene: TRBV6-5; j_gene: TRBJ1-1; CDR3aa: CASSYTGQGYTEAFF; CDR3nt: TGTGCCAGCAGTTACACCGGACAGGGATACACTGAAGCTTTCTTT
d_gene: -; abundance: -; v_gene: TRBV14; j_gene: TRBJ2-3; CDR3aa: CASSFGLEITDTQYF; CDR3nt: TGTGCCAGCAGCTTCGGACTGGAGATCACAGATACGCAGTATTTT
d_gene: -; abundance: -; v_gene: TRBV4-1; j_gene: TRBJ2-3; CDR3aa: CASSQTSYGTDTQYF; CDR3nt: TGCGCCAGCAGCCAAACCAGCTACGGCACAGATACGCAGTATTTT
d_gene: TRBD2; abundance: many; v_gene: TRBV7-3; j_gene: TRBJ2-2; CDR3aa: CASSRASGGSGELFF; CDR3nt: TGTGCCAGCAGCCGAGCTAGCGGGGGCTCCGGGGAGCTGTTTTTT
d_gene: TRBD2; abundance: once; v_gene: TRBV6-1; j_gene: TRBJ2-5; CDR3aa: CASSEALRRASGTQETQYF; CDR3nt: TGTGCCAGCAGTGAAGCGCTTCGTAGGGCTAGCGGAACCCAAGAGACCCAGTACTTC
d_gene: -; abundance: -; v_gene: TRBV6-2/TRBV6-3; j_gene: TRBJ1-5; CDR3aa: CASSYRGSSNQPQHF; CDR3nt: TGTGCCAGCAGTTATCGGGGGTCTAGCAATCAGCCCCAGCATTTT
d_gene: TRBD1; abundance: -; v_gene: TRBV24-1; j_gene: TRBJ2-5; CDR3aa: CATSGHRGRQETQYF; CDR3nt: TGTGCCACCAGTGGGCACAGGGGGCGGCAGGAGACCCAGTACTTC
d_gene: -; abundance: -; v_gene: TRBV19; j_gene: TRBJ2-2; CDR3aa: CASSVGRWTGELFF; CDR3nt: TGTGCCAGTAGTGTGGGGCGGTGGACCGGGGAGCTGTTTTTT
d_gene: TRBD2; abundance: -; v_gene: TRBV5-6; j_gene: TRBJ2-3; CDR3aa: CASSVRTSGTDTQYF; CDR3nt: TGTGCCAGCAGCGTGAGGACTAGCGGGACAGATACGCAGTATTTT
d_gene: TRBD1; abundance: -; v_gene: TRBV11-2; j_gene: TRBJ2-1; CDR3aa: CASSLRTGAYYNEQFF; CDR3nt: TGTGCCAGCAGCCTCCGGACAGGGGCTTACTACAATGAGCAGTTCTTC
d_gene: -; abundance: -; v_gene: TRBV5-8; j_gene: TRBJ2-7; CDR3aa: CASGKGYEQYF; CDR3nt: TGTGCCAGCGGGAAGGGCTACGAGCAGTACTTC
d_gene: -; abundance: many; v_gene: TRBV28; j_gene: TRBJ1-1; CDR3aa: CATILPKGAEAFF; CDR3nt: TGTGCCACCATACTCCCGAAGGGGGCTGAAGCTTTCTTT
d_gene: -; abundance: -; v_gene: TRBV6-5; j_gene: TRBJ1-2; CDR3aa: CASSPQPVVYGYTF; CDR3nt: TGTGCCAGCAGTCCCCAACCAGTAGTCTATGGCTACACCTTC
d_gene: -; abundance: -; v_gene: TRBV5-1; j_gene: TRBJ2-3; CDR3aa: CASSLSIGGDTQYF; CDR3nt: TGCGCCAGCAGCTTGTCTATTGGCGGCGATACGCAGTATTTT
d_gene: TRBD1; abundance: once; v_gene: TRBV5-5; j_gene: TRBJ2-7; CDR3aa: CASSRTGYEQYF; CDR3nt: TGTGCCAGCAGCCGGACAGGGTACGAGCAGTACTTC
d_gene: -; abundance: -; v_gene: TRBV6-5; j_gene: TRBJ1-1; CDR3aa: CASSQQGRSTEAFF; CDR3nt: TGTGCCAGCAGTCAACAGGGCAGGAGCACTGAAGCTTTCTTT
d_gene: -; abundance: once; v_gene: TRBV4-3; j_gene: TRBJ2-1; CDR3aa: CASSQDERVTYNEQFF; CDR3nt: TGCGCCAGCAGCCAAGACGAGCGGGTGACCTACAATGAGCAGTTCTTC
d_gene: -; abundance: once; v_gene: TRBV13; j_gene: TRBJ2-1; CDR3aa: CASSLGRRDNEQFF; CDR3nt: TGTGCCAGCAGCTTAGGTCGCAGGGACAATGAGCAGTTCTTC
d_gene: -; abundance: -; v_gene: TRBV27; j_gene: TRBJ1-1; CDR3aa: CASRMGHTNTEAFF; CDR3nt: TGTGCCAGCAGGATGGGACACACGAACACTGAAGCTTTCTTT
d_gene: TRBD2; abundance: -; v_gene: TRBV19; j_gene: TRBJ2-2; CDR3aa: CASTQLRNGRGNTGELFF; CDR3nt: TGTGCCAGTACCCAACTGCGGAACGGGAGGGGAAACACCGGGGAGCTGTTTTTT
d_gene: -; abundance: -; v_gene: TRBV2; j_gene: TRBJ2-5; CDR3aa: CASSEETQYF; CDR3nt: TGTGCCAGCAGTGAGGAGACCCAGTACTTC
d_gene: TRBD1; abundance: few; v_gene: TRBV5-1; j_gene: TRBJ1-2; CDR3aa: CASSPQTGGNYGYTF; CDR3nt: TGCGCCAGCAGCCCACAGACAGGGGGCAACTATGGCTACACCTTC
d_gene: -; abundance: -; v_gene: TRBV18; j_gene: TRBJ2-2; CDR3aa: CASSPSATGELFF; CDR3nt: TGTGCCAGCTCACCCTCTGCCACCGGGGAGCTGTTTTTT
d_gene: TRBD1; abundance: few; v_gene: TRBV12-3/TRBV12-4; j_gene: TRBJ1-1; CDR3aa: CASSFTQGTAFF; CDR3nt: TGTGCCAGCAGTTTCACACAGGGGACGGCTTTCTTT
d_gene: TRBD2; abundance: once; v_gene: TRBV9; j_gene: TRBJ2-3; CDR3aa: CASLRGEIGTQYF; CDR3nt: TGTGCCAGCCTTCGGGGGGAAATCGGTACGCAGTATTTT
d_gene: -; abundance: -; v_gene: TRBV9; j_gene: TRBJ2-5; CDR3aa: CASSALGQSQETQYF; CDR3nt: TGTGCCAGCAGCGCCCTAGGACAGTCCCAAGAGACCCAGTACTTC
d_gene: TRBD1; abundance: -; v_gene: TRBV7-9; j_gene: TRBJ2-7; CDR3aa: CASSLTGTGTDF; CDR3nt: TGTGCCAGCAGCTTAACCGGGACAGGGACAGACTTC
d_gene: -; abundance: -; v_gene: TRBV19; j_gene: TRBJ2-3; CDR3aa: CASSIGEQIGDTQYF; CDR3nt: TGTGCCAGTAGTATAGGCGAGCAGATAGGGGATACGCAGTATTTT
d_gene: TRBD1; abundance: once; v_gene: TRBV24-1; j_gene: TRBJ2-3; CDR3aa: CATSEVTGESYDWSDTQYF; CDR3nt: TGTGCCACCAGTGAAGTCACAGGGGAAAGTTATGATTGGTCGGATACGCAGTATTTT
d_gene: TRBD1; abundance: -; v_gene: TRBV14; j_gene: TRBJ1-2; CDR3aa: CASSPRQGYYGYTF; CDR3nt: TGTGCCAGCAGCCCGAGACAGGGCTACTATGGCTACACCTTC
d_gene: -; abundance: -; v_gene: TRBV19; j_gene: TRBJ1-5; CDR3aa: CASSTLVGGQPQHF; CDR3nt: TGTGCCAGTAGCACATTAGTAGGGGGTCAGCCCCAGCATTTT
d_gene: -; abundance: -; v_gene: TRBV11-2; j_gene: TRBJ1-6; CDR3aa: CASSFGQAIHPLHF; CDR3nt: TGTGCCAGCAGCTTTGGGCAGGCGATTCACCCCCTCCACTTT
d_gene: -; abundance: -; v_gene: TRBV14; j_gene: TRBJ2-5; CDR3aa: CASSHRGVSWETQYF; CDR3nt: TGTGCCAGCAGCCATCGCGGCGTTTCATGGGAGACCCAGTACTTC
d_gene: TRBD2; abundance: once; v_gene: TRBV3-1/TRBV3-2; j_gene: TRBJ2-5; CDR3aa: CASSPRTSGGAETQYF; CDR3nt: TGTGCCAGCAGCCCCAGGACTAGCGGGGGGGCGGAGACCCAGTACTTC
d_gene: -; abundance: -; v_gene: TRBV7-2; j_gene: TRBJ1-2; CDR3aa: CASSLGRSYGYTF; CDR3nt: TGTGCCAGCAGCTTAGGTCGGAGCTATGGCTACACCTTC
d_gene: TRBD2; abundance: -; v_gene: TRBV5-1; j_gene: TRBJ2-3; CDR3aa: CASSLDGLASYTQYF; CDR3nt: TGCGCCAGCAGCTTGGATGGACTAGCGAGCTATACGCAGTATTTT
d_gene: -; abundance: -; v_gene: TRBV30; j_gene: TRBJ1-2; CDR3aa: CAWSSFGGGYTF; CDR3nt: TGTGCCTGGAGTTCTTTCGGGGGAGGCTACACCTTC